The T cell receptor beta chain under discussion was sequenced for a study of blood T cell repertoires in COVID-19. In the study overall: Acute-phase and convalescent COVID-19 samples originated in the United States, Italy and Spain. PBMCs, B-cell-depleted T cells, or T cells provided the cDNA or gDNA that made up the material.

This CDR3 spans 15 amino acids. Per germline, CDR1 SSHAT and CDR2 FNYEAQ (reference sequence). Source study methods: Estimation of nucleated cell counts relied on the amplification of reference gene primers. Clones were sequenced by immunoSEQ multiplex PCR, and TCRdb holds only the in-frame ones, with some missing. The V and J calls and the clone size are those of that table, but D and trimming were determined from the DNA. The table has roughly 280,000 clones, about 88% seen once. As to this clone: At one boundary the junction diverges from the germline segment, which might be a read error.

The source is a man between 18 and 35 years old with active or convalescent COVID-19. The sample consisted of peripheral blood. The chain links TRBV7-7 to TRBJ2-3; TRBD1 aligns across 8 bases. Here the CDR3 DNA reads TGTGCTAGCAGCCAGGGACAGGCTAGCACAGATACGCAGTATTTT. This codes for CASSQGQASTDTQYF. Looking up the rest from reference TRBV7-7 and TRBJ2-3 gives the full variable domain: GAGVSQSPRYKVTKRGQDVTLRCDPISSHATLYWYQQALGQGPEFLTYFNYEAQPDKSGLPSDRFSAERPEGSISTLTIQRTEQRDSAMYRCASSQGQASTDTQYFGPGTRLTVL.